The 24 T cell receptor beta chains below were found in one sample sequenced in a study of graft-versus-host responses after intestinal transplantation. Their antigen targets remain unknown. Assay used: immunoSEQ multiplex PCR; TCRdb lists only in-frame clones, some missing. The sample includes tens of thousands of clones, around 93% of them seen just once. Sequencing was performed on unstimulated CD4+ T cells sorted from spleen or lymph node cells, taken before transplant. The receptors derive from a human donor who was the organ donor for an intestinal transplant.

The chain carries TRBV12-5 and TRBJ2-3; D ambiguous. V lost 6 bases, J lost 2 bases, and 6 bases lay in between. Germline CDR1 LGHNT, CDR2 FRNRAP. CDR3 size: 12 residues. The DNA for the CDR3 is TGTGCTAGTGGCGGCGTCACAGATACGCAGTATTTT. Its translation: CASGGVTDTQYF.

This clone showed up just a few times. The chain has TRBV19 and TRBJ1-3; no clear D. The V end lost 7 bases, the J end lost 2 bases, and 15 bases lay between the germline ends. Germline CDR1 is LNHDA and CDR2 is SQIVND (reference sequence). This CDR3 comprises 15 residues. Here the CDR3 reads CASTQRRHPGNTIYF. DNA for the CDR3: TGTGCCAGTACCCAAAGGAGGCACCCTGGAAACACCATATATTTT.

This chain joins TRBV12-5 and TRBJ2-7, with no clear D. Trimming pared 9 bases from V and 0 bases from J, leaving 6 bases between. In germline, CDR1 is LGHNT, CDR2 FRNRAP. The CDR3 runs 11 residues. This chain's CDR3 is CASGISYEQYF. CDR3 DNA: TGTGCTAGCGGAATCTCCTACGAGCAGTACTTC.

The CDR3 DNA follows: TGTGCCAGCAGCTTAGCTAACTATGGCTACACCTTC. It is translated as CASSLANYGYTF. The chain is built from TRBV11-2 and TRBJ1-2; unclear D gene. CDR1 is SGHAT and CDR2 is FQNNGV in the germline V gene. Trimming took 1 base from V and 0 from J, leaving 0 bases between them. The CDR3 is 12 amino acids.

Remarks on this clone: A read error may produce the germline difference seen at one junction end. The chain combines TRBV7-7 with TRBJ2-5; TRBD1 or TRBD2 may be the D gene (6 bases each). This CDR3 is 18 amino acids long. CDR1 SSHAT and CDR2 FNYEAQ come from the germline V gene (reference sequence). The CDR3 loop is CASSLGARDKSRQETQYF. CDR3 coding DNA: TGTGCTAGCAGCTTGGGCGCGCGGGACAAAAGTCGTCAAGAGACCCAGTACTTC.

This clone showed up just a few times. V usage is TRBV7-9 and J usage is TRBJ1-4, with 9 nucleotides matching TRBD1. CDR1 is SEHNR and CDR2 is FQNEAQ in the germline V gene (reference sequence). The V segment lost 5 bases and the J segment 7 bases; nucleotides outside the gene matches: 8. This CDR3 comprises 15 residues. The CDR3 coding sequence is TGTGCCAGCAGCCAGAGGCTGGACAGGGGTGAAAAACTGTTTTTT. This sequence encodes CASSQRLDRGEKLFF.

V usage is TRBV19 and J usage is TRBJ1-5, with D tentatively TRBD1 (5 bases). Per the germline V gene, CDR1 is LNHDA and CDR2 is SQIVND (reference sequence). V shed 5 bases and J shed 6 bases, with 20 bases lying between them. This CDR3 is built from 16 residues. CDR3 residues: CASSETQARGGQPQHF. The CDR3, as DNA: TGTGCCAGTAGTGAAACGCAGGCAAGGGGAGGTCAGCCCCAGCATTTT.

The chain employs TRBV5-4 and TRBJ2-7; TRBD2 agrees at 7 bases. This CDR3 comprises 14 residues. J was trimmed by 0 bases and V by 2 bases; bases with no gene match: 2. Germline CDR1 SGHNT, CDR2 YYREEE (reference sequence). The CDR3 DNA reads TGTGCCAGCAGCTTCGGCGGGAGCTCCTACGAGCAGTACTTC. It specifies CASSFGGSSYEQYF. Based on the CDR3 plus reference TRBV5-4 and TRBJ2-7, the full variable domain is ETGVTQSPTHLIKTRGQQVTLRCSSQSGHNTVSWYQQALGQGPQFIFQYYREEENGRGNFPPRFSGLQFPNYSSELNVNALELDDSALYLCASSFGGSSYEQYFGPGTRLTVT.

The chain employs TRBV23-1 and TRBJ2-5; tentative D call: TRBD1 (5 bases). The J call may be in error: the DNA end matches TRBJ2-7 better. TRBV23-1 is assigned to the ORF class and has an uncertain function. The CDR3 has 15 residues. Here the CDR3 DNA reads TGCGCCAGCAGTCAATCCCCAGAAGGGGCCTACGAGCAGTACTTC. Encoded protein: CASSQSPEGAYEQYF.

The rearrangement joins TRBV6-1 to TRBJ2-1; the D gene is possibly TRBD2 (6 bases). Trimming left V 8 bases short and J 3 bases short, with 11 bases between. Germline V lookup: CDR1 MNHNS, CDR2 SASEGT. The CDR3 has 13 residues. For the CDR3, the DNA is TGTGCCAGCTCAACGGGGGTCTACAATGAGCAGTTCTTC. Amino acid sequence: CASSTGVYNEQFF.

The DNA of the CDR3 is TGTGCCAGCAGCTCCGCCCTTACAGGCCCCTCTGGAAACACCATATATTTT. It encodes CASSSALTGPSGNTIYF. The gene calls are TRBV5-4 and TRBJ1-3, with D perhaps matching TRBD1 (5 bases). The CDR3 sequence is 17 residues long. Germline-derived CDR1 and CDR2 are SGHNT and YYREEE (reference sequence). V was clipped by 3 bases and J by 0 bases, with 16 bases between them.

The chain links TRBV20-1 to TRBJ1-1; no clear D gene. Germline V gene lookup returns CDR1 DFQATT and CDR2 SNEGSKA (reference sequence). V lost 5 bases and J 7 bases, leaving 8 bases between the germline ends. The CDR3 contains 10 residues. The CDR3 nucleotides are TGCAGTGCTGCCCCTGATGAAGCTTTCTTT. Protein: CSAAPDEAFF.

This clone was seen once. This sequence joins TRBV15 and TRBJ2-3, with 7 nucleotides matching TRBD1. CDR1 is LNHNV and CDR2 is YYDKDF in the germline V gene (reference sequence). V was pared by 4 bases and J by 5 bases, with 6 bases of the junction left unmatched. The CDR3 runs to 14 residues. This CDR3 is CATSKTGWEDTQYF. DNA of the CDR3: TGTGCCACCAGCAAGACAGGGTGGGAAGATACGCAGTATTTT.

The J gene is TRBJ1-6, the V gene TRBV9; 9 bases align to TRBD1. V shed 4 bases and J 10 bases; nucleotides not matched to a gene: 9. The CDR3 length is 15 residues. Germline V gene data show CDR1 as SGDLS and CDR2 as YYNGEE. CDR3 region: CASSMTGTGSSPLHF. In nucleotides, the CDR3 is TGTGCCAGCAGCATGACCGGGACAGGGAGCTCACCCCTCCACTTT. The full variable domain, completed using reference TRBV9 and TRBJ1-6, is DSGVTQTPKHLITATGQRVTLRCSPRSGDLSVYWYQQSLDQGLQFLIQYYNGEERAKGNILERFSAQQFPDLHSELNLSSLELGDSALYFCASSMTGTGSSPLHFGNGTRLTVT.

This sequence joins TRBV5-1 and TRBJ2-4; TRBD1 is a possible D gene (6 bases). Germline V gives CDR1 SGHRS, CDR2 YFSETQ. The CDR3 is made up of 15 amino acids. Trimming removed 0 bases from V and 9 bases from J, with 16 bases in between. The CDR3 loop is CASSLDARGRSIQYF. Written as DNA, the CDR3 is TGCGCCAGCAGCTTGGACGCCAGGGGAAGATCCATTCAGTACTTC.

V usage is TRBV7-2 and J usage is TRBJ2-1; TRBD2 matches 12 bases. After removal of 3 bases from V and 2 bases from J, the junction contained 2 bases not matched to a gene. From germline, CDR1 is SGHTA and CDR2 FQGNSA. The CDR3 length is 16 residues. The CDR3 protein is CASSFRTSGAYNEQFF. The CDR3 nucleotides read TGTGCCAGCAGCTTTCGGACTAGCGGGGCCTACAATGAGCAGTTCTTC.

The chain links TRBV6-5 to TRBJ1-2; D unclear. Trimming pared 2 bases from V and 9 bases from J, leaving 13 bases between. Germline V gene sequence: CDR1 MNHEY, CDR2 SVGAGI. The length of the CDR3 is 13 residues. This CDR3 reads CASSYDRARSYTF. CDR3 DNA sequence: TGTGCCAGCAGTTACGATAGGGCGAGGAGCTACACCTTC.

The chain has TRBV6-8 and TRBJ2-1, with D perhaps matching TRBD2 (6 bases). Germline values: CDR1 MNHGY, CDR2 SAAAGT. V gave up 5 bases and J gave up 2 bases, with 16 bases separating them. CDR3 length equals 16 residues. The chain's CDR3 is CASSAPLATPYNEQFF. CDR3 nucleotides: TGTGCCAGCAGTGCCCCCCTAGCGACACCCTACAATGAGCAGTTCTTC.

V and J are TRBV27 and TRBJ1-1, with 10 bases fitting TRBD1. The germline V gene encodes CDR1 MNHEY and CDR2 SMNVEV (reference sequence). This CDR3 has 17 amino acids. The V segment lost 3 bases and the J segment 0 bases; nucleotides outside the gene matches: 7. The CDR3 is CASSLIRGTGVNTEAFF. CDR3 DNA sequence: TGTGCCAGCAGTTTGATTCGGGGGACAGGGGTGAACACTGAAGCTTTCTTT.

The chain employs TRBV6-5 and TRBJ1-2; the D is unclear. The V and J ends lost 0 bases and 4 bases respectively, with 6 bases between them. CDR1 is MNHEY and CDR2 is SVGAGI in the germline V gene. There are 13 residues in the CDR3. CDR3 DNA: TGTGCCAGCAGTTACTCCCCTCTCTATGGCTACACCTTC. It yields the protein CASSYSPLYGYTF.

V usage is TRBV7-2 and J usage is TRBJ2-2; no firm D call. CDR1 SGHTA and CDR2 FQGNSA come from the germline V gene. Trimming removed 5 bases at V and 0 bases at J, with 10 bases between. This CDR3 has 15 residues. CDR3 nucleotide sequence: TGTGCCAGCAGCCCGCGACCTACGAACACCGGGGAGCTGTTTTTT. Translation gives CASSPRPTNTGELFF.

The V gene is TRBV4-3, the J gene TRBJ2-3, with TRBD2 matching over 7 bases. V lost 3 bases to trimming and J lost 2 bases; unmatched junction nucleotides: 5. This CDR3 is 15 amino acids long. Germline V gene data show CDR1 as LGHNA and CDR2 as YSLEER. The CDR3 DNA follows: TGCGCCAGCAGCCAGGCCGCGGGGGACACAGATACGCAGTATTTT. It is translated as CASSQAAGDTDTQYF.

The CDR3 protein is CASSPTTTDTQYF. CDR3 nucleotide sequence: TGTGCCAGCTCACCAACGACCACAGATACGCAGTATTTT. J is TRBJ2-3 and V is TRBV18; D unresolved. This CDR3 contains 13 residues. Germline V lookup: CDR1 KGHSH, CDR2 LQKENI. V lost 2 bases, J lost 2 bases, and 5 bases lay in between.

The CDR3 DNA is TGTGCCAGCAGCGTAGCTGGACAGGTTTTGGCCGGGGAGCTGTTTTTT. As protein: CASSVAGQVLAGELFF. The chain employs TRBV9 and TRBJ2-2; 7 bases fit TRBD1. CDR1 and CDR2 from the germline V gene are SGDLS and YYNGEE. The CDR3 extends over 16 amino acids. V trimming: 0 bases; J trimming: 6 bases; junction bases outside the gene matches: 8.